These 18 T cell receptor beta chains came from one sample sequenced in a study of OX40 agonist ivuxolimab in advanced cancers. Sequenced by immunoSEQ multiplex PCR; TCRdb stores in-frame clones only, minus some. The sample contains about 87,000 clones, roughly 83% of which appear only once. The sequenced sample was CD4+ or CD8+ T cells sorted from blood, obtained in a trial of the OX40 agonist ivuxolimab. The receptor source for this set is an adult with an advanced solid tumor such as melanoma, head and neck, liver or kidney cancer.

The chain is built from TRBV7-9 and TRBJ2-7; no definite D call. Trimming removed 5 bases from V and 4 bases from J, with 15 bases in between. The germline V gene encodes CDR1 SEHNR and CDR2 FQNEAQ (reference sequence). CDR3 length: 14 residues. CDR3 protein: CASSPTLSVYEQYF. The DNA for the CDR3 is TGTGCCAGCAGCCCGACACTCTCAGTATACGAGCAGTACTTC. The full variable domain, its missing parts supplied by reference TRBV7-9 and TRBJ2-7, is DTGVSQNPRHKITKRGQNVTFRCDPISEHNRLYWYRQTLGQGPEFLTYFQNEAQLEKSRLLSDRFSAERPKGSFSTLEIQRTEQGDSAMYLCASSPTLSVYEQYFGPGTRLTVT.

The rearrangement joins TRBV2 to TRBJ1-3; the match to TRBD1 covers 10 bases. CDR1 is SNHLY, CDR2 FYNNEI, per germline. CDR3 size: 16 residues. V lost 10 bases, J lost 3 bases, and 12 bases stayed unmatched. In DNA, the CDR3 is TGTGCCACCAAAAACCCCCGGGACAGGGGTGGAAACACCATATATTTT. Residues: CATKNPRDRGGNTIYF.

The rearrangement uses TRBV7-2 and TRBJ1-5; D is unresolved. Germline V gene data show CDR1 as SGHTA and CDR2 as FQGNSA. The CDR3 sequence is 15 residues long. V was cut by 1 base and J by 0 bases, with 7 bases left in between. CDR3 DNA sequence: TGTGCCAGCAGCTTAGACGCCTATAGCAATCAGCCCCAGCATTTT. Its translation is CASSLDAYSNQPQHF.

The chain is built from TRBV27 and TRBJ2-2; tentative D call: TRBD2 (7 bases). CDR1 and CDR2 (germline): MNHEY, SMNVEV (reference sequence). The CDR3 is 15 amino acids. Trimming pared 5 bases from V and 2 bases from J, leaving 12 bases between. CDR3 loop: CASSLRGGNTGELFF. CDR3 coding DNA: TGTGCCAGCAGTCTTCGCGGGGGCAACACCGGGGAGCTGTTTTTT.

Remarks on this clone: The same CDR3 can be traced to other DNA sequences in this sample. The chain combines TRBV2 with TRBJ2-2, with D tentatively TRBD2 (6 bases). Trimming shortened V by 6 bases and J by 2 bases, and 10 bases separated the two germline ends. This CDR3 is built from 14 residues. Germline-derived CDR1 and CDR2 are SNHLY and FYNNEI. The CDR3 loop is CASRAGLNTGELFF. CDR3 coding DNA: TGTGCCAGCAGGGCGGGGCTAAACACCGGGGAGCTGTTTTTT.

This clone showed up just once. This chain links TRBV25-1 with TRBJ2-1, with D possibly matching TRBD1 (6 bases). Trimming stripped 4 bases from V and 8 bases from J, with 15 bases between. The CDR3 has 14 amino acids. Germline-derived CDR1 and CDR2 are MGHDK and SYGVNS. The CDR3 DNA reads TGTGCCAGCAGTGTCTACAGGGTATCGGATGAGCAGTTCTTC. It codes for CASSVYRVSDEQFF.

The chain links TRBV2 to TRBJ1-6; no clear D gene. Trimming stripped 1 base from V and 9 bases from J, with 10 bases between. The CDR3 loop spans 14 amino acids. Germline V gene sequence: CDR1 SNHLY, CDR2 FYNNEI. The DNA of the CDR3 is TGTGCCAGCAGTGAAGAAACCAGGCCTTCACCCCTCCACTTT. Translating it yields CASSEETRPSPLHF.

The rearrangement links TRBV29-1 to TRBJ2-7; either TRBD1 or TRBD2 may supply D (5 bases each). This CDR3 contains 13 residues. V lost 6 bases and J 5 bases, leaving 17 bases between the germline ends. CDR1 is SQVTM and CDR2 is ANQGSEA in the germline V gene. This chain's CDR3 is CSVRDPQDNEQYF. CDR3 sequence (DNA): TGCAGCGTCCGGGACCCCCAGGACAACGAGCAGTACTTC.

The V gene is TRBV18, the J gene TRBJ1-1; D uncertain. V was clipped by 0 bases and J by 0 bases, with 11 bases between them. There are 16 residues in the CDR3. CDR1 is KGHSH, CDR2 LQKENI, per germline. CDR3 DNA sequence: TGTGCCAGCTCACCACCAACGTACCCCATGAACACTGAAGCTTTCTTT. Translating it yields CASSPPTYPMNTEAFF.

This chain joins TRBV7-2 and TRBJ2-6, with D perhaps matching TRBD1 (5 bases). Germline V gene lookup returns CDR1 SGHTA and CDR2 FQGNSA. V was cut by 1 base and J by 0 bases, with 10 bases left in between. This CDR3 comprises 17 residues. CDR3: CASSLGQGSSGANVLTF. The CDR3 DNA follows: TGTGCCAGCAGCTTAGGTCAGGGCTCCTCTGGGGCCAACGTCCTGACTTTC.

The V call is TRBV6-5, the J call TRBJ1-5; D uncertain. The CDR3 has 14 amino acids. Germline assignment: CDR1 MNHEY and CDR2 SVGAGI. V was cut by 3 bases and J by 1 base, with 7 bases left in between. CDR3 bases: TGTGCCAGCAGTTATGGGCGGAGCAATCAGCCCCAGCATTTT. It translates to CASSYGRSNQPQHF.

In this sample, this clone turned up once. This sequence joins TRBV27 and TRBJ1-2; TRBD1 matches 11 bases. The CDR3 extends over 15 amino acids. Germline values: CDR1 MNHEY, CDR2 SMNVEV (reference sequence). Trimming at V came to 4 bases and at J to 6 bases, leaving 7 bases not matched to a gene. The DNA for the CDR3 is TGTGCCAGCAGTTCTAGGACAGGGGGCGCGAATGGCTACACCTTC. As protein: CASSSRTGGANGYTF.

This clone was observed a handful of times. This chain links TRBV7-8 with TRBJ1-6; D is unclear. Deletions cut 5 bases from V and 11 bases from J, with 13 bases between. Germline V gene lookup returns CDR1 SGHVS and CDR2 FQNEAQ. The CDR3 runs to 13 residues. This CDR3 is CASSTDPAAPLHF. CDR3 DNA: TGTGCCAGCAGCACGGATCCAGCGGCACCCCTCCACTTT.

V and J are TRBV4-1 and TRBJ1-5; TRBD1 aligns across 7 bases. The germline gives CDR1 MGHRA, CDR2 YSYEKL. This CDR3 is built from 15 residues. With 0 bases clipped from V and 7 bases from J, the junction kept 6 bases outside the gene matches. Written as DNA, the CDR3 is TGCGCCAGCAGCCAAGATGGGGACAGTAGGCAGCCCCAGCATTTT. The encoded protein is CASSQDGDSRQPQHF.

The chain joins TRBV2 to TRBJ1-5; a possible D gene is TRBD1 (6 bases). The germline V gene has CDR1 SNHLY and CDR2 FYNNEI. V was pared by 8 bases and J by 14 bases, with 25 bases between. The CDR3 consists of 14 residues. The DNA for the CDR3 is TGTGCCAGCGGCTCCCGGGACCCGAGGGGGAAGAAGCATTTT. This translates into CASGSRDPRGKKHF.

There are a few counts of this clone. This chain joins TRBV6-1 and TRBJ1-2; tentative D call: TRBD1 (6 bases). This CDR3 has 13 residues. CDR1 is MNHNS, CDR2 SASEGT, per germline. V lost 8 bases and J lost 5, with 15 bases in between. The CDR3 DNA sequence: TGTGCCAGCCCTGGACAGAACATTTATGGCTACACCTTC. Translating gives CASPGQNIYGYTF.

V gene TRBV6-5 combines with J gene TRBJ2-2; D unresolved. Per the germline V gene, CDR1 is MNHEY and CDR2 is SVGAGI. Trimming took 3 bases from V and 5 from J, leaving 13 bases between them. The CDR3 runs to 15 residues. As DNA, the CDR3 is TGTGCCAGCAGTTATTCGGGTAGAGAGACCGGGGAGCTGTTTTTT. It yields the protein CASSYSGRETGELFF.

CDR3 sequence reads: CASSLVGRLGYTF. The CDR3 DNA follows: TGTGCCAGCAGCTTAGTGGGGAGGTTAGGCTACACCTTC. This rearrangement joins TRBV7-2 to TRBJ1-2, with D uncertain. V shed 1 base and J shed 8 bases, with 11 bases lying between them. The V gene's germline CDR1 is SGHTA and CDR2 FQGNSA. The CDR3 totals 13 residues.